This T cell receptor (beta chain) was found in a study of beta chain features in type 1 diabetes. Whole-study findings and limits: The study found moderately but significantly shorter TCRB CDR3s in all four CD4+ subsets of Type 1 diabetes patients.

This clone has a handful of counts. Its antigen is unidentified. Expressed TCRB transcripts were sequenced after all isolated RNA was converted to cDNA. Sequencing was performed with immunoSEQ multiplex PCR; in TCRdb, only in-frame clones are kept and a portion is missing. The sample carries about 360,000 clones, around 12% recorded once. The CDR3 spans 11 residues. The trim removed 10 bases at V and 12 bases at J, leaving 8 bases unmatched. Germline V gives CDR1 LNHDA, CDR2 SQIVND (reference sequence). The chain joins TRBV19 to TRBJ2-1, with TRBD1 matching 8 bases. This TCR was sampled from a man aged 18 to 29 in good health. Material: naive CD4+ T cells from blood. The CDR3 loop reads CATRQGLGQFF. For the CDR3, the DNA is TGTGCCACCCGACAGGGGCTCGGGCAGTTCTTC.